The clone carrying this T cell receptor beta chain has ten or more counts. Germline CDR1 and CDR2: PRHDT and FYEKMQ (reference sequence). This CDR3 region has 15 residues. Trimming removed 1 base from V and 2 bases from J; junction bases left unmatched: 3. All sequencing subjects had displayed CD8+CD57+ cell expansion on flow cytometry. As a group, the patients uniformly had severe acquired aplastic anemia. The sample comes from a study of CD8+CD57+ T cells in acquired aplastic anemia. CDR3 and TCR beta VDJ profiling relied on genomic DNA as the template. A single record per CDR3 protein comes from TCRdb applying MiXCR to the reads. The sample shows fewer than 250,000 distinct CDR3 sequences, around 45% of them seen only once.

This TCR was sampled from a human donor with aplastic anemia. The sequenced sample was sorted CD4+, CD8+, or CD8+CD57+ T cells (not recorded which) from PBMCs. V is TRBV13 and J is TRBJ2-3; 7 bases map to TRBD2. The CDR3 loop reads CASSLERDYTDTQYF. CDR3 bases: TGTGCCAGCAGCTTAGAACGGGACTACACAGATACGCAGTATTTT.